The next 2 T cell receptor beta chains were all read from a single sample in a study of cytotoxic CD8 clonotypes in ibrutinib-treated CLL. TCRdb keeps only in-frame clones here, not all; method: immunoSEQ multiplex PCR. The data hold just over 200,000 clones, with about four fifths observed a single time. Source: PBMCs, taken after 12 months of ibrutinib treatment. Every receptor here comes from a human donor with chronic lymphocytic leukemia.

The chain combines TRBV25-1 with TRBJ1-1; no clear D. Germline CDR1 is MGHDK and CDR2 is SYGVNS. The CDR3 length is 15 residues. The V gene lost 4 bases and the J gene lost 0 bases, with 12 bases spanning the gap. The CDR3 is CASSGWPRMNTEAFF. DNA for the CDR3: TGTGCCAGCAGTGGCTGGCCGCGGATGAACACTGAAGCTTTCTTT. The variable domain in full, with the rest retrieved from reference TRBV25-1 and TRBJ1-1, is EADIYQTPRYLVIGTGKKITLECSQTMGHDKMYWYQQDPGMELHLIHYSYGVNSTEKGDLSSESTVSRIRTEHFPLTLESARPSHTSQYLCASSGWPRMNTEAFFGQGTRLTVV.

The V and J genes are TRBV4-1 and TRBJ2-2; the D is unclear. This CDR3 comprises 12 residues. V gave up 4 bases and J gave up 11 bases, with 11 bases separating them. CDR1 is MGHRA and CDR2 is YSYEKL in the germline V gene. The CDR3 DNA is TGCGCCAGCAGCCCGCGTGGTACCGAGCTGTTTTTT. It is translated as CASSPRGTELFF.